These 4 T cell receptor beta chains share one sample of origin, sequenced in a study of blood T cell repertoires in COVID-19. The method was immunoSEQ multiplex PCR; TCRdb's version includes in-frame clones alone and lacks a portion of them. The profile shows 280,000 or so clones, around 88% of them singletons. Sequencing input: peripheral blood. These receptors all stem from a woman in her twenties or thirties who had recovered from COVID-19.

The chain carries TRBV5-4 and TRBJ1-3, with a tentative D call TRBD1 (6 bases). The CDR3 is made up of 14 amino acids. V lost 2 bases and J lost 2, with 8 bases in between. The germline V gene encodes CDR1 SGHNT and CDR2 YYREEE (reference sequence). The CDR3 region has the DNA TGTGCCAGCAGCTTTGGGGGCACTGGAAACACCATATATTTT. Residues: CASSFGGTGNTIYF.

This chain connects TRBV20-1 to TRBJ1-5; 8 bases fit TRBD1. Germline V CDR1 and CDR2: DFQATT, SNEGSKA (reference sequence). Losses at the gene ends were 3 bases for V and 5 bases for J; bases not matched to a gene: 3. CDR3 length: 13 residues. This CDR3 reads CSASAGGHQPQHF. The CDR3 bases are TGCAGTGCTAGTGCAGGGGGCCATCAGCCCCAGCATTTT.

This chain joins TRBV4-2 and TRBJ1-2; D is perhaps TRBD1 (5 bases). V was pared by 3 bases and J by 1 base, with 18 bases between. The germline V gene has CDR1 LGHNA and CDR2 YNFKEQ. There are 17 residues in the CDR3. The CDR3 DNA reads as TGTGCCAGCAGCCACCCCATAGGAGGGGTCTTTAACTATGGCTACACCTTC. As protein: CASSHPIGGVFNYGYTF.

The CDR3 nucleotides read TGCAGCGTCTCCGCGGGGCTCAATCAGCCCCAGCATTTT. Its protein is CSVSAGLNQPQHF. The genes are TRBV29-1 and TRBJ1-5; the D gene is possibly TRBD1 (5 bases). CDR3 length: 13 amino acids. In germline, CDR1 is SQVTM, CDR2 ANQGSEA. V dropped 6 bases and J dropped 3 bases, with 12 bases sitting between them.